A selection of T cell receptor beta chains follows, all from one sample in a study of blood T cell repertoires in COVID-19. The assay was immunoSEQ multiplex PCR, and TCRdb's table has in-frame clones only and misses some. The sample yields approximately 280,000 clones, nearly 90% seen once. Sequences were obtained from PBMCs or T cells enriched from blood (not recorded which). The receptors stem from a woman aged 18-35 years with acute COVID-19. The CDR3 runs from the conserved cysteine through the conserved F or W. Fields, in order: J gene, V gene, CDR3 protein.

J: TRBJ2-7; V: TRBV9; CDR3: CASSPLSAPTYEQYF
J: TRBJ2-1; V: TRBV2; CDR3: CASSDSGREPSYNEQFF
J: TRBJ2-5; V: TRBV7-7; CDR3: CASSATGTRAGTQYF
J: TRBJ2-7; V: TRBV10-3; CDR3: CAISAGTGSLYEQYF
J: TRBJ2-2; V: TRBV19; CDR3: CASSKWRTGTGELFF
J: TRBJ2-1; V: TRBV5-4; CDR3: CASSWGGLAINEQFF
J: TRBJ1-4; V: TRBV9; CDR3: CASSPPGGAGEKLFF
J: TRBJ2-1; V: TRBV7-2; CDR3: CATKAFGGTNEQFF
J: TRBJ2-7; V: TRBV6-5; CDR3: CASSYNGGVSYEQYF
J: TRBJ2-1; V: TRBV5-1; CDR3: CASSTGTSVGEQFF
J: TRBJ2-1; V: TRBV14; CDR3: CASSQLAGGYNEQFF
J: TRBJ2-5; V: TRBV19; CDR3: CASSQLAGGGGTQYF
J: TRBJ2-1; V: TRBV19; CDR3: CASTLTSSYNEQFF
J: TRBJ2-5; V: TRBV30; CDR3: CAWSVNPRALDSGQYF
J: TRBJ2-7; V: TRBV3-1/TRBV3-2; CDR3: CASSHALSSYEQYF
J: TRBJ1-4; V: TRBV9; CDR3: CASSPTAGEEKLFF
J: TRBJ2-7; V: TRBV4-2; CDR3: CASSQRLAGLTYEQYF
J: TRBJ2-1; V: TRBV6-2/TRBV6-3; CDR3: CASSFAGQFYNEQFF
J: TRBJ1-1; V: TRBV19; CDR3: CASSIYGGGTEAFF
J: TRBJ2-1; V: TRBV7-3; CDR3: CASSLIVTPVYNEQFF
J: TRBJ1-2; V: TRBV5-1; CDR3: CASSLTIADYGYTF
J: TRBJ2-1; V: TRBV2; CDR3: CASSGGDYVDNEQFF
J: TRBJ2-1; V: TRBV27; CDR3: CASGQGSYNEQFF
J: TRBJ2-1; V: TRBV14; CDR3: CASSQRLAGIRGQFF
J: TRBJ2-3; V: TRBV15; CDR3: CATSNIGTGNTDTQYF
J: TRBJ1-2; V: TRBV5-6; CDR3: CASSSGGLGGYTF